The sequence of this T cell receptor (beta chain) was determined in a study of T cell repertoires in cytomegalovirus infection. Study details: It can be stated that public TCR beta signatures indicated CMV infection as well as a matching HLA type.

Details on this clonotype: Antigen: not known.

Trimming stripped 6 bases from V and 1 base from J, with 12 bases between. CDR3 length: 14 residues. Germline V gene data show CDR1 as ENHRY and CDR2 as SYGVKD. In TCRdb, the reads were re-called with MiXCR into one record per CDR3 protein. The data contain around 450,000 distinct CDR3 sequences, 10% to 12% of them seen just once; the ten biggest clones take up more than 8.5%. Study findings and constraints: Cumulative frequency (of public TCR beta family members) identified carriers of CMV plus the relevant HLA. HLA-C-restricted TCR beta clonotypes specific for CMV led the ex vivo response.

The TCR sequence derives from a human donor in good health (CMV status not recorded). Some clones in this sample may be carry-over from other donors' samples. Input material: PBMCs. V usage is TRBV10-3 and J usage is TRBJ2-5, with D tentatively TRBD2 (5 bases). The CDR3 loop reads CAISSLDFQETQYF. Here the CDR3 DNA reads TGTGCCATCAGCTCTTTGGACTTCCAAGAGACCCAGTACTTC.